This T cell receptor beta chain came from a study of CD8+ T cells in alopecia areata. Study-wide background: Tofacitinib therapy lasting 6 to 18 months was followed by 6 months off drug. Study results and caveats: Patients displayed less clarity in TCR sharing than mice, a finding possibly related to HLA. Clonality was higher in lesional than normal scalp, especially in alopecia totalis/universalis.

Extracted RNA was reverse transcribed, and the resulting cDNA served as sequencing template. Libraries were prepared by immunoSEQ multiplex PCR; TCRdb keeps only in-frame clonotypes and omits some of them. The table lists approximately 280,000 clones, 58% of them singletons. On this clone: Its antigen is unidentified.

Treatment given: oral pan-JAK inhibitor, 5-10 mg twice daily. This receptor was taken from a human donor with alopecia areata. Sequenced here: CD4+ T cells sorted from blood, sampled at week 24, from a patient treated with tofacitinib.

The CDR3 sequence: CSVEPRAGTGGRRDTQYF. CDR3 coding DNA: TGCAGCGTTGAACCCCGAGCGGGGACAGGGGGCCGGAGAGATACGCAGTATTTT. This chain uses TRBV29-1 with TRBJ2-3; 12 nucleotides align to TRBD1. There are 18 residues in the CDR3. With V trimmed by 2 bases and J by 5 bases, 14 bases remained unmatched. Per germline, CDR1 SQVTM and CDR2 ANQGSEA.